What follows are 14 T cell receptor beta chains derived from one specimen sequenced in a study of CD8 T cells in Susac syndrome. Random-hexamer reverse transcription was applied to about 0.45 to 1 ug RNA. TCRdb reprocessed the immunoSEQ multiplex PCR reads via MiXCR and lists one record per CDR3 protein. The data contain roughly 140,000 distinct CDR3 sequences, approximately 94% of them seen just once; the ten biggest clones take up 0.084%. Sequenced material: CD4+ T cells from PBMCs. Source of these receptors: a human donor with Susac syndrome.

V usage is TRBV5-1 and J usage is TRBJ2-7; TRBD2 agrees at 10 bases. The CDR3 length is 15 residues. Per the germline V gene, CDR1 is SGHRS and CDR2 is YFSETQ. With 2 bases clipped from V and 4 bases from J, the junction kept 6 bases outside the gene matches. CDR3 loop: CASSFESSGSYEQYF. The CDR3 nucleotides are TGCGCCAGCAGCTTTGAGTCTAGCGGGAGTTACGAGCAGTACTTC.

The chain employs TRBV12-3 or TRBV12-4 and TRBJ1-5, with a tentative D call TRBD1 (6 bases). Trimming removed 4 bases at V and 6 bases at J, with 16 bases between. This CDR3 contains 15 residues. The CDR3 nucleotides are TGTGCCAGCAGTTCGGGGGGGGGCTTAGGTCAGCCCCAGCATTTT. Residues: CASSSGGGLGQPQHF.

The DNA for the CDR3 is TGCAGCGTTGAAGGTGGGGTTTTTGGGCTGCGGACTGAAGCTTTCTTT. It specifies CSVEGGVFGLRTEAFF. This sequence joins TRBV29-1 and TRBJ1-1; D unclear. Germline assignment: CDR1 SQVTM and CDR2 ANQGSEA. The CDR3 length is 16 residues. Trimming pared 1 base from V and 5 bases from J, leaving 20 bases between.

The V call is TRBV20-1, the J call TRBJ2-7; no reliable D call. The germline V gene encodes CDR1 DFQATT and CDR2 SNEGSKA (reference sequence). The CDR3 has 14 residues. V shed 6 bases and J shed 2 bases, with 17 bases lying between them. The CDR3 here is CSAQGLLNPYEQYF. CDR3 DNA: TGCAGTGCCCAAGGGCTACTCAACCCCTACGAGCAGTACTTC.

The chain employs TRBV29-1 and TRBJ2-7; 9 bases are a match to TRBD1. Germline trimming cut 0 bases from V and 2 bases from J; bases unmatched to any gene: 2. Germline V CDR1 and CDR2: SQVTM, ANQGSEA. The CDR3 is 14 residues long. CDR3 nucleotides: TGCAGCGTTGAAGAAAGACAGGGGGCCTACGAGCAGTACTTC. This encodes CSVEERQGAYEQYF.

DNA of the CDR3: TGTGCCAGCAGCCCCCGGGACAGGGGAGGGGCAGATACGCAGTATTTT. It translates to CASSPRDRGGADTQYF. The gene calls are TRBV6-1 and TRBJ2-3; 10 bases match TRBD1. Unmatched junction bases numbered 10, after V lost 6 bases and J lost 4 bases. The germline CDR1 and CDR2 sequences are MNHNS and SASEGT. There are 16 residues in the CDR3.

This clonotype was seen a single time. The chain joins TRBV20-1 to TRBJ2-3, with D tentatively TRBD1 (6 bases). The V gene's germline CDR1 is DFQATT and CDR2 SNEGSKA (reference sequence). The CDR3 spans 16 residues. V was pared by 5 bases and J by 3 bases, with 21 bases between. The CDR3: CSAQGQGQGWTDTQYF. As DNA, the CDR3 is TGCAGTGCTCAAGGGCAGGGGCAGGGGTGGACAGATACGCAGTATTTT.

This chain uses TRBV20-1 with TRBJ2-7; 9 bases line up with TRBD2. The CDR3 has 14 residues. J lost 5 bases, V lost 3 bases, and 8 bases had no gene match. The germline gives CDR1 DFQATT, CDR2 SNEGSKA (reference sequence). The CDR3 nucleotides read TGCAGTGCTAGCCTAGCGGGATTCCTCCACGAGCAGTACTTC. As protein: CSASLAGFLHEQYF.

V is TRBV28 and J is TRBJ2-5; TRBD1 agrees at 7 bases. The J segment lost 4 bases and the V segment lost 2 bases, leaving 10 bases of the junction unmatched. The CDR3 covers 16 residues. Germline V lookup: CDR1 MDHEN, CDR2 SYDVKM. Here the CDR3 reads CASSLAYRGAGETQYF. DNA of the CDR3: TGTGCCAGCAGTTTAGCATACAGGGGCGCCGGAGAGACCCAGTACTTC.

J is TRBJ2-1 and V is TRBV29-1; 10 bases align to TRBD2. The CDR3 sequence is 17 residues long. The ends lost 6 bases at V and 5 bases at J; junction bases unmatched: 16. Germline V gene sequence: CDR1 SQVTM, CDR2 ANQGSEA. CDR3 DNA sequence: TGCAGCGTCGAAACTAACTCCATGGGACTAGCGAACAATGAGCAGTTCTTC. Encoded protein: CSVETNSMGLANNEQFF.

In this sample, this clonotype turned up once. The chain carries TRBV18 and TRBJ1-2, with D perhaps matching TRBD1 (6 bases). Trimming cost V 2 bases and J 4 bases, with 17 bases left between them. Germline values: CDR1 KGHSH, CDR2 LQKENI. CDR3 length equals 16 residues. As DNA, the CDR3 is TGTGCCAGCTCACCAGGGCAGGGGCTAATCACCTATGGCTACACCTTC. Translation gives CASSPGQGLITYGYTF.

The chain joins TRBV5-4 to TRBJ2-1; 8 bases map to TRBD2. V lost 4 bases and J lost 4; bases outside the gene matches: 4. The CDR3 has 14 residues. The germline gives CDR1 SGHNT, CDR2 YYREEE (reference sequence). CDR3 in DNA: TGTGCCAGCAGCCCCCGGGAGGGATACAATGAGCAGTTCTTC. Protein product: CASSPREGYNEQFF.

The rearrangement links TRBV24-1 to TRBJ2-3; the D gene is possibly TRBD1 (6 bases). The V end was cut by 4 bases, the J end by 4 bases, with 11 bases between. CDR1 is KGHDR, CDR2 SFDVKD, per germline. The CDR3 contains 14 residues. The CDR3 loop reads CATSEGGPADTQYF. The CDR3, as DNA: TGTGCCACCAGTGAAGGGGGACCCGCAGATACGCAGTATTTT.

The chain uses TRBV4-1 and TRBJ1-1; no clear D. Germline V lookup: CDR1 MGHRA, CDR2 YSYEKL. The CDR3 has 14 amino acids. With 2 bases removed from V and 3 bases from J, the gap between germline ends came to 10 bases. CDR3 loop: CASSQPTRDTEAFF. The CDR3 nucleotides read TGCGCCAGCAGCCAACCGACCCGGGACACTGAAGCTTTCTTT.